The present TCR beta chain was sequenced within a study of blood T cell repertoires in COVID-19. Trimming cost V 4 bases and J 2 bases; bases outside gene matches: 3. The CDR3 has 15 amino acids. From germline, CDR1 is KGHDR and CDR2 SFDVKD. Method: immunoSEQ multiplex PCR; TCRdb's copy keeps in-frame clones and lacks some. This sample yields about 83,000 clones, of which approximately 80% are seen a single time; roughly a sixth belongs to the top ten. The chain joins TRBV24-1 to TRBJ1-2; 10 positions match TRBD1. This sequence was found in a woman older than 75 with acute or convalescent COVID-19. Sequencing used peripheral blood. The CDR3 nucleotides read TGTGCCACCAGTGAATCGGGACAGGGGAACTATGGCTACACCTTC. It specifies CATSESGQGNYGYTF.